This entry is about one T cell receptor beta chain. These data come from a study of shared clonotypes between healthy human individuals. Some clones are missing from TCRdb's copy, which holds only in-frame ones; the method was immunoSEQ multiplex PCR. The sample lists nearly 750,000 clones, approximately 72% seen once, with under 2% in the top ten. V was clipped by 2 bases and J by 6 bases, with 10 bases between them. Germline CDR1 reads GTSNPN; CDR2 reads SVGIG (reference sequence). This CDR3 is built from 13 residues. Sequencing was done on a sample of memory CD4+ T cells sorted from blood. Noted subset: CD45RA-negative fraction. The receptor comes from a woman under 40 in good health. This chain links TRBV30 with TRBJ1-4; possible D gene TRBD1, 5 bases. CDR3 sequence: CAWSMLGHEKLFF. In DNA, the CDR3 is TGTGCCTGGAGTATGTTGGGACATGAAAAACTGTTTTTT.